These 11 T cell receptor beta chains originate from one sample sequenced in a study of blood T cell repertoires in COVID-19. TCRdb keeps only in-frame clones here, not all; method: immunoSEQ multiplex PCR. The sample carries some 490,000 clones, about 85% recorded once. The sequenced sample consisted of PBMCs or T cells enriched from blood (not recorded which). Receptors originate from a woman in her fifties or sixties who had recovered from COVID-19.

The V call is TRBV7-9, the J call TRBJ1-2; no definite D call. CDR1 is SEHNR and CDR2 is FQNEAQ in the germline V gene (reference sequence). Trimming left V 5 bases short and J 3 bases short, with 10 bases between. This CDR3 has 13 amino acids. The CDR3 here is CASSRPGDYGYTF. The CDR3 DNA reads as TGTGCCAGCAGCCGTCCGGGAGACTATGGCTACACCTTC.

The chain is built from TRBV2 and TRBJ1-1, with D uncertain. The length of the CDR3 is 15 residues. V shed 4 bases and J shed 0 bases, with 12 bases lying between them. Germline V gene sequence: CDR1 SNHLY, CDR2 FYNNEI. The DNA of the CDR3 is TGTGCCAGCAGTGTAGCAAGGCGGCTGAACACTGAAGCTTTCTTT. It translates to CASSVARRLNTEAFF.

V usage is TRBV2 and J usage is TRBJ1-2, with 7 bases fitting TRBD1. Germline V gene data show CDR1 as SNHLY and CDR2 as FYNNEI. Unmatched junction bases numbered 9, after V lost 5 bases and J lost 0 bases. This CDR3 has 16 amino acids. The CDR3 nucleotides are TGTGCCAGCAGTCTTGCACAGGGGCGGGCTAACTATGGCTACACCTTC. Translation gives CASSLAQGRANYGYTF. The variable domain in full, completed from reference TRBV2 and TRBJ1-2, reads EPEVTQTPSHQVTQMGQEVILRCVPISNHLYFYWYRQILGQKVEFLVSFYNNEISEKSEIFDDQFSVERPDGSNFTLKIRSTKLEDSAMYFCASSLAQGRANYGYTFGSGTRLTVV.

V and J are TRBV7-2 and TRBJ2-2, with D possibly TRBD1 on 7 matching bases. V gave up 5 bases and J gave up 0 bases, with 13 bases separating them. This CDR3 has 16 amino acids. The germline V gene has CDR1 SGHTA and CDR2 FQGNSA. The CDR3 DNA is TGTGCCAGCAGCCTCAGGGGGACTTCGAACACCGGGGAGCTGTTTTTT. It codes for CASSLRGTSNTGELFF. The variable domain in full, completed from reference TRBV7-2 and TRBJ2-2, reads GAGVSQSPSNKVTEKGKDVELRCDPISGHTALYWYRQSLGQGLEFLIYFQGNSAPDKSGLPSDRFSAERTGGSVSTLTIQRTQQEDSAVYLCASSLRGTSNTGELFFGEGSRLTVL.

This clone appeared a single time. V is TRBV6-1 and J is TRBJ1-6; 7 nucleotides align to TRBD1. CDR3 length: 16 residues. The germline CDR1 and CDR2 sequences are MNHNS and SASEGT. The ends lost 2 bases at V and 6 bases at J; junction bases unmatched: 7. The CDR3 DNA reads TGTGCCAGCAGTGAACGGACAGGACCAAGTAATTCACCCCTCCACTTT. It is translated as CASSERTGPSNSPLHF.

The genes are TRBV6-1 and TRBJ2-3; the match to TRBD2 covers 15 bases. CDR1 and CDR2 (germline): MNHNS, SASEGT. The trim removed 3 bases at V and 6 bases at J, leaving 4 bases unmatched. The length of the CDR3 is 16 residues. The CDR3 loop is CASSETGTSGGDTQYF. In nucleotides, the CDR3 is TGTGCCAGCAGTGAGACCGGGACTAGCGGGGGGGATACGCAGTATTTT.

This chain joins TRBV5-1 and TRBJ1-6; the match to TRBD1 covers 11 bases. This CDR3 contains 17 residues. Trimming took 2 bases from V and 5 from J; bases not matched to a gene: 6. Germline-derived CDR1 and CDR2 are SGHRS and YFSETQ. This CDR3 is CASSFRTGGANNSPLHF. The CDR3 DNA sequence: TGCGCCAGCAGCTTCCGGACAGGGGGCGCGAATAATTCACCCCTCCACTTT.

V gene TRBV6-5 combines with J gene TRBJ1-4; unclear D gene. V was shortened by 8 bases and J by 8 bases, with 12 bases between the two germline ends. Germline-derived CDR1 and CDR2 are MNHEY and SVGAGI. The CDR3 is 12 amino acids. The CDR3 reads CASGSRGEKLFF. The CDR3 nucleotides are TGTGCCAGCGGATCCCGAGGGGAAAAACTGTTTTTT.

This rearrangement joins TRBV7-6 to TRBJ2-2; 10 bases map to TRBD1. J gave up 4 bases and V 0 bases, and 11 bases lay outside the gene matches. The CDR3 totals 19 residues. Looked up from germline, CDR1 is SGHVS and CDR2 is FNYEAQ. In nucleotides, the CDR3 is TGTGCCAGCAGCTTAGCCAGGGACAGGGGCTCTGTTGGCACCGGGGAGCTGTTTTTT. It encodes CASSLARDRGSVGTGELFF. Full variable domain (outside the CDR3, taken from reference TRBV7-6 and TRBJ2-2): GAGVSQSPRYKVTKRGQDVALRCDPISGHVSLYWYRQALGQGPEFLTYFNYEAQQDKSGLPNDRFSAERPEGSISTLTIQRTEQRDSAMYRCASSLARDRGSVGTGELFFGEGSRLTVL.

Many counts were recorded for this clone. This sequence joins TRBV10-3 and TRBJ1-1; TRBD1 might be the D (5 bases). This CDR3 is built from 13 residues. Per germline, CDR1 ENHRY and CDR2 SYGVKD. The ends were cut back, 6 bases at V and 6 bases at J, with 14 bases in the middle. DNA of the CDR3: TGTGCCATCAGCAGGGAGGGGCGAGCTGAAGCTTTCTTT. Translation gives CAISREGRAEAFF.

CDR3 sequence reads: CASSVSTGNTEAFF. CDR3 DNA: TGTGCCAGCAGCGTATCGACAGGGAACACTGAAGCTTTCTTT. This chain links TRBV9 with TRBJ1-1, with D tentatively TRBD1 (6 bases). The CDR3 is made up of 14 amino acids. CDR1 SGDLS and CDR2 YYNGEE come from the germline V gene. V lost 1 base to trimming and J lost 1 base, with 8 bases between them.